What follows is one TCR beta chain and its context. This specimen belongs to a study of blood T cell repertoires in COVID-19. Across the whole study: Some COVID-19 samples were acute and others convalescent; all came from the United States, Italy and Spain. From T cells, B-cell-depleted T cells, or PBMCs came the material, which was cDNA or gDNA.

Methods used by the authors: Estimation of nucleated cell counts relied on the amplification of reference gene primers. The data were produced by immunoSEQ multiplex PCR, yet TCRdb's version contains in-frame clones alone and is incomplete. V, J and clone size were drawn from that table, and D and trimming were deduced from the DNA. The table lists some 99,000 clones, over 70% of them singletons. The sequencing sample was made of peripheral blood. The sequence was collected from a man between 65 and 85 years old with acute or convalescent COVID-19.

The CDR3 reads CASSLSGQGVWDEQYF. CDR3 in DNA: TGTGCCAGCAGCTTATCCGGACAGGGGGTATGGGACGAGCAGTACTTC. The chain carries TRBV7-2 and TRBJ2-7; TRBD1 aligns across 10 bases. Germline loops: CDR1 SGHTA, CDR2 FQGNSA. CDR3 size: 16 residues. V was clipped by 2 bases and J by 5 bases; unmatched bases: 9.